In this sample, the clone carrying this T cell receptor beta chain turned up a few times. Its target is unknown. The CDR3 runs to 20 residues. Profiled with immunoSEQ multiplex PCR; TCRdb holds only in-frame clones, not every one. In the table there are 95,000 to 150,000 clones, approximately 90% of which are singletons. This specimen comes from a study of T cell responses to AZD1222 COVID-19 vaccine. In the study overall: Second doses that came at about 4 or about 12 weeks were put together.

General study findings and limits: A rise in Spike-specific TCR breadth and depth followed two AZD1222 doses. At 160-218 and 743-854, vaccine-associated CD4 TCRs were dominant, and they spanned spike.

The chain links TRBV21-1 to TRBJ1-4; the table's D call of TRBD1 was not tested on the DNA. TRBV21-1 represents a pseudogene. This specimen consisted of peripheral blood, obtained on day 0 of AZD1222 vaccination. The sequence came from an adult in good health. The DNA of the CDR3 is TGTGCCAGCAGCAAAACGGAAACAGGGGGCGCCCGGCTATTTAATGAAAAACTGTTTTTT. The encoded protein is CASSKTETGGARLFNEKLFF.